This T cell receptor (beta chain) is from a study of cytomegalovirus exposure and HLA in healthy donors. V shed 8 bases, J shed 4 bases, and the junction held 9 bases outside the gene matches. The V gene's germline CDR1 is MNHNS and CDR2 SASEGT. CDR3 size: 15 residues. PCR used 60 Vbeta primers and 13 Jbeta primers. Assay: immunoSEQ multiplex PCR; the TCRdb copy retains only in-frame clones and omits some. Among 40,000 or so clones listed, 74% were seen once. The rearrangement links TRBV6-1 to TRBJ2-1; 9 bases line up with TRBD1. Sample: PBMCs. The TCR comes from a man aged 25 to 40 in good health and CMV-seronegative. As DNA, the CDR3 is TGTGCCAGCCCGAGTTCCGGGACAGGGTACAATGAGCAGTTCTTC. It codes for CASPSSGTGYNEQFF.